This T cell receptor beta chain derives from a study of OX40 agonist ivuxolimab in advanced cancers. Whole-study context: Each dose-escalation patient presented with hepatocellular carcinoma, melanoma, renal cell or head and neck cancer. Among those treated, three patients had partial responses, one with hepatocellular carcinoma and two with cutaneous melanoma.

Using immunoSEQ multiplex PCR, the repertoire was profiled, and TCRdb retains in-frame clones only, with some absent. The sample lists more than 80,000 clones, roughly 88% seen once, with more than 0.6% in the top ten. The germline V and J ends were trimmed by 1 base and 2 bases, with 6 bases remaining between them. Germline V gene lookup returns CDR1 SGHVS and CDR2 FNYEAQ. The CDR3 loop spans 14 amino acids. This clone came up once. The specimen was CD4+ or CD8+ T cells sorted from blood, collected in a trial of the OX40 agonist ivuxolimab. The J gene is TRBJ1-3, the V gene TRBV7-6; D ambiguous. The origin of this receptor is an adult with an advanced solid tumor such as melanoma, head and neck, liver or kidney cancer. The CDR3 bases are TGTGCCAGCAGCTTAGGGCAGCCTGGAAACACCATATATTTT. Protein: CASSLGQPGNTIYF.